This T cell receptor beta chain was found in a study of neurological immune-mediated disorders. At least ten counts were recorded for this clonotype. The making of cDNA relied on 5'RACE with 10-nucleotide random UMIs. Each CDR3 protein is one row after TCRdb ran MiXCR on the 5' RACE reads. Of 65,000 to 70,000 distinct CDR3 sequences detected, less than 4% appear once; the ten largest clones hold approximately 1.2%. This CDR3 has 14 residues. With 2 bases removed from V and 3 bases from J, the gap between germline ends came to 11 bases. Germline V gene sequence: CDR1 DFQATT, CDR2 SNEGSKA (reference sequence).

The origin of this receptor is a man under 40 with multiple sclerosis. Specimen: PBMCs. J is TRBJ2-1 and V is TRBV20-1; D is perhaps TRBD1 (6 bases). The CDR3 DNA reads TGCAGTGCTAGAACCAGGGGAGACTACAATGAGCAGTTCTTC. Its translation: CSARTRGDYNEQFF.